The entry that follows covers one TCR beta chain sequence. No antigen is known for it. It has no much larger one-base neighbor in the sample; base qualities were not kept. Participants in the prospective study were enrolled through a virtual design, were aged about 18 to 100 years, and lived in about two dozen United States geographic areas. In the prospective study, cohorts were assigned on the basis of participant-reported clinical history obtained from a screening survey and a study questionnaire. Recovered participants in ImmuneRACE Cohort 3 were defined as having two consecutive negative NP/OP PCR tests, clearance from a healthcare professional, or resolution of symptoms. In the prospective study, whole blood, serum and a nasopharyngeal or oropharyngeal swab were collected from each participant by mobile phlebotomists. Over a roughly two-month period, participants in the prospective study had the option of providing additional blood draws and questionnaires. Prospective study blood samples were shipped either frozen or at room temperature before DNA extraction.

These data come from a study of blood T cell repertoires in COVID-19 (TCRdb year 2020). Some background on the complete study: Samples from collaborators originated in the United States, Italy and Spain and spanned both the acute and convalescent phases of COVID-19. Where HLA class I and class II types were available, the types were taken from metadata supplied by the sample provider, not from assay-based typing. The prospective study material was composed of cDNA or gDNA derived from T cells, B-cell-depleted T cells, or PBMCs. Nearly every sample came with metadata listing a de-identified subject ID, COVID-19 status, age in years and sex. The samples were drawn from two sources: the first 160 participants of the ongoing ImmuneRACE study, and 1,000 to 1,500 subjects contributed by 6 global collaborators. A freely available public database, intended as a resource for researchers studying the immune response to SARS-CoV-2, is where the repertoires were released. The dataset comprised deeply sampled blood TCRbeta repertoires from subjects exposed to, actively infected with, or recovered from COVID-19. The full study reports these points: The quantity of clinical and demographic metadata differed by source and by participant and was supplied without curation.

Per the germline V gene (reference sequence), SGHKS is the CDR1 and YYEKEE is the CDR2. There are 18 amino acids in the CDR3, from cysteine to phenylalanine inclusive. The sequence is cut down to CDR3 DNA, 54 bases in frame from base 1. Trimming removed 3 bases from V and 0 bases from J; the gene matches leave 4 bases unexplained. TCRbeta CDR3 regions were amplified from genomic DNA by means of the immunoSEQ Assay, a bias-controlled multiplex PCR. In the original analysis: The number of nucleated cells in each sample was estimated by amplification of reference gene primers within the assay. To quantify the absolute abundance of each unique TCRbeta CDR3 rearrangement, sequence reads were collapsed and filtered. For each sample, productive Simpson clonality was calculated by taking the square root of Simpson's diversity index across productive rearrangements. The source is immuneACCESS, and TCRdb retained only in-frame sequences with V and J called. Part of the clones is not carried over; for the studies checked, unresolved V genes explain less than half of this, and the remainder is unexplained. The V and J calls and clone size were taken over from that table, and D and trimming were inferred from the DNA. The sample yields fewer than 300,000 clones; around nine tenths were counted once. Clones ranked in the top ten supply 0.95% to 1.2% of the sample.

The rearrangement joined TRBV5-5 to TRBJ2-3, and 16 junction bases match TRBD2. Sequencing input: PBMCs or T cells enriched from blood (not recorded which). The receptor was isolated from a woman aged 30 to 39 who had recovered from COVID-19. The CDR3: CASSSGLAGGPSTDTQYF. The nucleotide sequence is TGTGCCAGCAGCTCGGGACTAGCGGGAGGGCCCAGCACAGATACGCAGTATTTT.